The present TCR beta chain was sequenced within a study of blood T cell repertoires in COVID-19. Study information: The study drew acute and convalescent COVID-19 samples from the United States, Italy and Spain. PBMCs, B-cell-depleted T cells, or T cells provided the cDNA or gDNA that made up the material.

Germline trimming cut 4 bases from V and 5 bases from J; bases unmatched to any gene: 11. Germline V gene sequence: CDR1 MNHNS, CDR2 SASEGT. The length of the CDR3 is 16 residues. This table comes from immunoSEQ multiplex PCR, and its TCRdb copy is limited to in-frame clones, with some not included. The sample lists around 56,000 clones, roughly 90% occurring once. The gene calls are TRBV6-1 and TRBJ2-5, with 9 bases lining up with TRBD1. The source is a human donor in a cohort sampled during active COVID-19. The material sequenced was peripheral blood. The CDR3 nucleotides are TGTGCCAGCAGTGTTGGGTGGACAGGGGTTCTGGAGACCCAGTACTTC. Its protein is CASSVGWTGVLETQYF.